These T cell receptor beta chains were read from a single sample in a study of follicular helper T cells after annual influenza vaccination. TCRdb's copy holds only in-frame clones and misses some; the assay was immunoSEQ multiplex PCR. The sample contains about 9,000 clones, 70% to 90% of which appear only once. Specimen: CXCR5+ CD38- circulating T follicular helper cells from blood, collected 7 days after influenza vaccination. Receptor source: an adult who received the influenza vaccine. Both conserved end residues are part of each CDR3. Each record gives: D gene, V gene, clone size, CDR3 length, J gene, CDR3 DNA, CDR3 protein. A D gene is named only where the DNA matches it firmly. Clone size is shown for a subset of rows, as once, few, many or a class of expanded clone.

d_gene: NA; v_gene: TRBV2; abundance: NA; len: 15; j_gene: TRBJ2-1; CDR3nt: TGTGCCAGCAGGCTATTCGGGGGCTCCTACAATGAGCAGTTCTTC; CDR3aa: CASRLFGGSYNEQFF
d_gene: TRBD1; v_gene: TRBV28; abundance: NA; len: 13; j_gene: TRBJ1-2; CDR3nt: TGTGCCAGCAGTTCCGGACAGGGAGGCGGCTACACCTTC; CDR3aa: CASSSGQGGGYTF
d_gene: TRBD2; v_gene: TRBV18; abundance: NA; len: 17; j_gene: TRBJ2-7; CDR3nt: TGTGCCAGCTCACCTCCAGGAGCGGGAGGAAACTCCTACGAGCAGTACTTC; CDR3aa: CASSPPGAGGNSYEQYF
d_gene: NA; v_gene: TRBV5-6; abundance: once; len: 13; j_gene: TRBJ1-5; CDR3nt: TGTGCCAGCAGCTTAGGGGTGGATCAGCCCCAGCATTTT; CDR3aa: CASSLGVDQPQHF
d_gene: TRBD1; v_gene: TRBV29-1; abundance: once; len: 13; j_gene: TRBJ1-1; CDR3nt: TGCAGCGTAGCGGGACAGGGAAACACTGAAGCTTTCTTT; CDR3aa: CSVAGQGNTEAFF
d_gene: TRBD1; v_gene: TRBV7-2; abundance: NA; len: 14; j_gene: TRBJ1-1; CDR3nt: TGTGCCAGCAGCTCAGGGGGGGTTCGGACTGAAGCTTTCTTT; CDR3aa: CASSSGGVRTEAFF
d_gene: NA; v_gene: TRBV7-2; abundance: NA; len: 12; j_gene: TRBJ2-3; CDR3nt: TGTGCCAGCAGCTTAAGTCGAGATACGCAGTATTTT; CDR3aa: CASSLSRDTQYF
d_gene: TRBD1; v_gene: TRBV6-5; abundance: NA; len: 13; j_gene: TRBJ2-4; CDR3nt: TGTGCCACCCAGGACAGGGGTTGGGGCATTCAGTACTTC; CDR3aa: CATQDRGWGIQYF
d_gene: NA; v_gene: TRBV18; abundance: NA; len: 14; j_gene: TRBJ1-5; CDR3nt: TGTGCCAGCTCACCGAAGGGAGGGGATCAGCCCCAGCATTTT; CDR3aa: CASSPKGGDQPQHF
d_gene: NA; v_gene: TRBV4-2; abundance: NA; len: 17; j_gene: TRBJ2-7; CDR3nt: TGTGCCAGCAGCCAAGAGTTTAATCGGGCGGGGAGCTACGAGCAGTACTTC; CDR3aa: CASSQEFNRAGSYEQYF
d_gene: NA; v_gene: TRBV25-1; abundance: few; len: 14; j_gene: TRBJ2-5; CDR3nt: TGTGCCAGCAGCCCAGCGATGTACCAAGAGACCCAGTACTTC; CDR3aa: CASSPAMYQETQYF
d_gene: NA; v_gene: TRBV2; abundance: NA; len: 14; j_gene: TRBJ1-1; CDR3nt: TGTGCCAGCAGTCCTCAGGGGTTGGGCACTGAAGCTTTCTTT; CDR3aa: CASSPQGLGTEAFF
d_gene: NA; v_gene: TRBV28; abundance: NA; len: 15; j_gene: TRBJ1-4; CDR3nt: TGTGCCAGCAGTTTACTAAAGGCAGGGGATGAAAAACTGTTTTTT; CDR3aa: CASSLLKAGDEKLFF
d_gene: NA; v_gene: TRBV2; abundance: few; len: 11; j_gene: TRBJ2-7; CDR3nt: TGTGCCAGCAGTGAAGAAACGAAAAAGTACTTC; CDR3aa: CASSEETKKYF
d_gene: TRBD2; v_gene: TRBV14; abundance: NA; len: 15; j_gene: TRBJ2-1; CDR3nt: TGTGCCAGCAGCCAAGGGGCTAGCGGGGTAAATGAGCAGTTCTTC; CDR3aa: CASSQGASGVNEQFF
d_gene: NA; v_gene: TRBV30; abundance: NA; len: 14; j_gene: TRBJ2-6; CDR3nt: TGTGCCTGGAGTACAGGCTCTGGGGCCAACGTCCTGACTTTC; CDR3aa: CAWSTGSGANVLTF
d_gene: NA; v_gene: TRBV28; abundance: NA; len: 15; j_gene: TRBJ2-7; CDR3nt: TGTGCCAGCACCGGCCTGGGAGACCTACTACGCAAGCAGTACTTC; CDR3aa: CASTGLGDLLRKQYF
d_gene: TRBD2; v_gene: TRBV2; abundance: NA; len: 14; j_gene: TRBJ2-5; CDR3nt: TGTGCCAGCTGCGCGGGAGAGGGGCCAGAGACCCAGTACTTC; CDR3aa: CASCAGEGPETQYF
d_gene: NA; v_gene: TRBV11-2; abundance: NA; len: 13; j_gene: TRBJ1-2; CDR3nt: TGTGCCAGCAGCTTAGCTCGGAACTATGGCTACACCTTC; CDR3aa: CASSLARNYGYTF
d_gene: NA; v_gene: TRBV18; abundance: once; len: 13; j_gene: TRBJ2-5; CDR3nt: TGTGCCAGCTCACGAGACCAACAAGAGACCCAGTACTTC; CDR3aa: CASSRDQQETQYF
d_gene: NA; v_gene: TRBV28; abundance: NA; len: 14; j_gene: TRBJ1-2; CDR3nt: TGTGCCAGCAGTTTGTCCGCAAGTTGGTATGGCTACACCTTC; CDR3aa: CASSLSASWYGYTF
d_gene: TRBD2; v_gene: TRBV30; abundance: NA; len: 16; j_gene: TRBJ2-2; CDR3nt: TGTGCCTGGAACCCAGGACTAGCGGGAGCTGCCGGGGAGCTGTTTTTT; CDR3aa: CAWNPGLAGAAGELFF
d_gene: NA; v_gene: TRBV4-1; abundance: NA; len: 15; j_gene: TRBJ1-5; CDR3nt: TGCGCCAGCAGCCAAGATCAGGGCTTCCCACCAGCCCAGCATTTT; CDR3aa: CASSQDQGFPPAQHF
d_gene: TRBD1; v_gene: TRBV12-5; abundance: NA; len: 15; j_gene: TRBJ2-3; CDR3nt: TGTGCTAGTGGTCCTGGGACAGCCTACACAGATACGCAGTATTTT; CDR3aa: CASGPGTAYTDTQYF
d_gene: NA; v_gene: TRBV2; abundance: NA; len: 14; j_gene: TRBJ2-7; CDR3nt: TGTGCCAGCAGTCGGGACGCACGCTCCTACGAGCAGTACTTC; CDR3aa: CASSRDARSYEQYF
d_gene: NA; v_gene: TRBV19; abundance: NA; len: 13; j_gene: TRBJ1-5; CDR3nt: TGTGCCAGTGGGGGCGCGGGCAATCAGCCCCAGCATTTT; CDR3aa: CASGGAGNQPQHF